These T cell receptor beta chains were read from a single sample in a study of blood T cell repertoires in COVID-19. Method: immunoSEQ multiplex PCR; TCRdb's copy keeps in-frame clones and lacks some. The sample lists about 36,000 clones; 78% were seen once. Sample: peripheral blood. These receptors were collected from a man in his sixties with acute or convalescent COVID-19. Both conserved end residues are part of each CDR3. A D gene is named only where the DNA matches it firmly. A clone size is listed for some rows: how often the clone was seen (once, few, many), or a class if it is expanded.

once	TRBV7-9	.	TRBJ2-3	TGTGCCAGCAGCCCGCGGGACCGATTTAGCACAGATACGCAGTATTTT	CASSPRDRFSTDTQYF
once	TRBV5-1	TRBD2	TRBJ2-3	TGCGCCAGCAGGAGACTAGCGGGAGCCTCAGATACGCAGTATTTT	CASRRLAGASDTQYF
many	TRBV11-3	.	TRBJ2-7	TGTGCCAGCAGCTTGGCGGAAGCCTACGAGCAGTACTTC	CASSLAEAYEQYF
.	TRBV2	.	TRBJ2-6	TGTGCCAGCGTTAGCTCTGGGGCCAACGTCCTGACTTTC	CASVSSGANVLTF
.	TRBV7-2	TRBD1	TRBJ2-5	TGTGCCAGCAGCTTAGAGGGACAGGGACTCCAAGAGACCCAGTACTTC	CASSLEGQGLQETQYF
once	TRBV5-6	TRBD1	TRBJ2-5	TGTGCCAGCAGCTGGTCCGGGACAGAGGTGACCCAGTACTTC	CASSWSGTEVTQYF
few	TRBV18	.	TRBJ2-7	TGTGCCAGCTCACCGGACTCCGAGCAGTACTTC	CASSPDSEQYF
.	TRBV11-2	TRBD1	TRBJ2-5	TGTGCCAGCAGTCACCGGGACAGGGGGACGGTCCAGTACTTC	CASSHRDRGTVQYF
.	TRBV6-5	TRBD1	TRBJ2-7	TGTGCCAGCGGGGACAGGGGGCTTTCCTACGAGCAGTACTTC	CASGDRGLSYEQYF
.	TRBV5-1	TRBD2	TRBJ2-2	TGCGCCAGCAGCTTGACCGCGGGAGCGAACACCGGGGAGCTGTTTTTT	CASSLTAGANTGELFF
few	TRBV3-1/TRBV3-2	TRBD2	TRBJ2-7	TGTGCCAGCAGCTCAAACGGGCTAGCGGGAAACTACGAGCAGTACTTC	CASSSNGLAGNYEQYF
.	TRBV5-1	TRBD2	TRBJ2-1	TGCGCCAGCAGCTCATTAGCGGGAGGCTACAATGAGCAGTTCTTC	CASSSLAGGYNEQFF
.	TRBV6-5	.	TRBJ2-7	TGTGCCAGCAGTTACTCGAGTGGCAGCGTAAACTACGAGCAGTACTTC	CASSYSSGSVNYEQYF
.	TRBV18	TRBD1	TRBJ2-5	TGTGCCAGCTCACCCGCCACAGGGGAAGAGACCCAGTACTTC	CASSPATGEETQYF
.	TRBV12-3/TRBV12-4	.	TRBJ2-1	TGTGCCAGCACTAGTCTCAATGAGCAGTTCTTC	CASTSLNEQFF
.	TRBV7-2	.	TRBJ2-5	TGTGCCAGCAGCCTAGTCGGGGGAGCGGGAGAGACCCAGTACTTC	CASSLVGGAGETQYF
.	TRBV9	TRBD2	TRBJ2-5	TGTGCCAGCAGCACCTCAGCGGGATTAGCAGAGACCCAGTACTTC	CASSTSAGLAETQYF
.	TRBV2	TRBD2	TRBJ2-1	TGTGCCAGCAGGCGATCCCGAGCGGGATACTCCTACAATGAGCAGTTCTTC	CASRRSRAGYSYNEQFF
.	TRBV20-1	.	TRBJ1-3	TGCAGTGCTAGTTTCCAGGGTACTGGAAACACCATATATTTT	CSASFQGTGNTIYF
.	TRBV11-3	.	TRBJ2-2	TGTGCCAGCAGCTTAGATTTCTCCGGGGAGCTGTTTTTT	CASSLDFSGELFF
few	TRBV7-8	.	TRBJ2-7	TGTGCCAGCAGCTTAGCGGGGAGGCAGGGTGTGTACGAGCAGTACTTC	CASSLAGRQGVYEQYF
.	TRBV11-1	.	TRBJ1-3	TGTGCCAGCAGCATGACAGACGACTCTGGAAACACCATATATTTT	CASSMTDDSGNTIYF
.	TRBV4-2	TRBD1	TRBJ1-2	TGTGCCAGCAGCCCCAGGGACAGGGGAGGAGGCTACACCTTC	CASSPRDRGGGYTF
.	TRBV6-2/TRBV6-3	TRBD1	TRBJ2-7	TGTGCCAGCAGCAGATCACAGGGGCTATCGCAGTACTTC	CASSRSQGLSQYF
.	TRBV11-2	TRBD1	TRBJ1-5	TGTGCCAGCAGCTTAGGGGGTGCTGGGACAGGGTATCTCCAGCCCCAGCATTTT	CASSLGGAGTGYLQPQHF
.	TRBV6-5	.	TRBJ1-3	TGTGCCAGCAGTTACTCCGAGGGGGCCATATATTTT	CASSYSEGAIYF
once	TRBV28	.	TRBJ1-1	TGTGCCAGCAGTTCCTGGGGCCCAAGGGGCACTGAAGCTTTCTTT	CASSSWGPRGTEAFF
once	TRBV4-2	TRBD1	TRBJ2-1	TGTGCCAGCAGCCAAGGCCAGGGGGTTGAGCAGTTCTTC	CASSQGQGVEQFF
once	TRBV6-5	.	TRBJ1-6	TGTGCCAGCATTGCGACAGGACCTAATTCACCCCTCCACTTT	CASIATGPNSPLHF
once	TRBV4-1	.	TRBJ1-2	TGCGCCAGCAGCCCTAATCAGGGCGTTAACTATGGCTACACCTTC	CASSPNQGVNYGYTF
.	TRBV5-1	.	TRBJ2-2	TGCGCCAGCAGCGCTGCGGTCGGCGGCACCGGGGAGCTGTTTTTT	CASSAAVGGTGELFF
.	TRBV7-8	.	TRBJ2-3	TGTGCCAGCAGCTTAACTGATACTAGCACAGATACGCAGTATTTT	CASSLTDTSTDTQYF
.	TRBV21-1	.	TRBJ2-4	TGTGCCAGCGGAAGACCCCGACCAGGACTGCCGCCGGTAGCCAAAAACATTCAGTACTTC	CASGRPRPGLPPVAKNIQYF
.	TRBV24-1	.	TRBJ2-3	TGTGCCACCAGTGATTTGTCCGGACGAAGGTTAGCAGGGCCGGGTACGCAGTATTTT	CATSDLSGRRLAGPGTQYF
.	TRBV28	.	TRBJ2-2	TGTGCCAGCAGTTTTTTGGGGCTTACCGGGGAGCTGTTTTTT	CASSFLGLTGELFF
.	TRBV29-1	TRBD2	TRBJ2-3	TGCAGCGTGGGCGCCCCCGGACTAGCGCCAGATACGCAGTATTTT	CSVGAPGLAPDTQYF
.	TRBV7-2	.	TRBJ2-5	TGTGCCAGCAAAGTAGGCTTAGGGGTAGAGACCCAGTACTTC	CASKVGLGVETQYF
.	TRBV3-1/TRBV3-2	.	TRBJ1-1	TGTGCCAGCAGCCAGACAGGTGAGGCTTTCTTT	CASSQTGEAFF
once	TRBV27	.	TRBJ1-1	TGTGCCAGCAGACGATTGCCAGGGGTAGACACTGAAGCTTTCTTT	CASRRLPGVDTEAFF
.	TRBV11-2	TRBD1	TRBJ2-7	TGTGCCAGCAGCTTAGATGGGGACAGGGTGGGAAGCTCCTACGAGCAGTACTTC	CASSLDGDRVGSSYEQYF
once	TRBV6-5	.	TRBJ2-1	TGTGCCAGCAGTTCCCGGTCTGTTTCGCCGGGGGAGCAGTTCTTC	CASSSRSVSPGEQFF